Reported below is one T cell receptor beta chain. Its specificity is unknown. The data were taken from a study of shared clonotypes between healthy human individuals. Study-wide findings and caveats: The study sampled only blood, and tissue repertoires likely differ.

Deep was the level used in running the assay. The protocol was immunoSEQ multiplex PCR, while the TCRdb copy is restricted to in-frame clones and leaves out a portion. The sample has 2 million to 2.5 million clones, almost 96% seen once. The CDR3 spans 16 residues. With 2 bases removed from V and 0 bases from J, the gap between germline ends came to 13 bases. Looked up from germline, CDR1 is MDHEN and CDR2 is SYDVKM. The chain employs TRBV28 and TRBJ2-5; the D gene is possibly TRBD1 (6 bases). Input material: naive CD4+ T cells sorted from blood. Subset reported: CD45RA+ positively selected. The receptor was derived from a man between 18 and 29 years old in good health. CDR3 residues: CASSLGRTANQETQYF. CDR3 coding DNA: TGTGCCAGCAGTTTAGGCCGGACAGCAAACCAAGAGACCCAGTACTTC.